This T cell receptor (beta chain) was observed in a study of T cells in Graves' hyperthyroidism and ophthalmopathy (dated by TCRdb to the late 2010s). Looking at the study overall: Peripheral blood samples were taken at initial diagnosis, before any treatment was given. A discovery cohort of fewer than 110 patients, about 40 with Graves' ophthalmopathy and fewer than 65 with stable Graves' hyperthyroidism, was used to find distinguishing TCR V-J signatures. The paper describes TCR Vbeta CDR3 sequencing of 135 peripheral blood samples, made up of around 41 ophthalmopathy patients, approximately 76 hyperthyroidism patients and 17 progressor patients. Following sampling, methimazole starting at 30 mg daily was given to hyperthyroidism patients, and high-dose intravenous methylprednisolone was given to ophthalmopathy patients. Whether ophthalmopathy could be predicted prospectively was tested in an independent validation cohort made up of 18 to 20 hyperthyroidism patients plus 17 patients who later progressed to ophthalmopathy. The 75 to 100 discovery patients were divided at random into training and test sets in a 7:3 ratio. In addition, the study compared T-cell repertoires in thyroid tissue and in blood from five or six Graves' hyperthyroidism patients.

What the research found in general, with its limitations: No statistical method was used to fix the sample size in advance, and group allocation was not hidden from the investigators. In validation, the model predicted progression to ophthalmopathy a median of roughly 6.2 months before onset, with about 70% sensitivity and nearly 75% specificity. Most expanded thyroid clonotypes (frequency above 0.001) were also detected in blood, suggesting blood repertoires may reflect thyroid immune responses. A 13 V-J signature model separated ophthalmopathy from stable hyperthyroidism, with around 91% sensitivity and around 84% specificity in cross-validation and 80%/75% in testing.

A patient counted as having stable Graves' hyperthyroidism if no progression to ophthalmopathy occurred over 18 months of follow-up. Hyperthyroidism patients were newly diagnosed, had a disease duration of under 2 months, and were aged 18 to 65 years. Exclusion was applied to patients with uncontrolled infections, other autoimmune diseases, pregnancy or lactation. Diagnoses were established on the basis of clinical symptoms, serum thyroxine and TRAb, thyroid ultrasound, and orbital computed tomography. Ficoll-Paque density gradient centrifugation was used to isolate PBMCs from around 10 ml of fresh peripheral blood. Trizol reagent was used to extract total RNA, and RNA quality was then checked on an Agilent 2100 Bioanalyzer. As for this clonotype: No antigen is known for it. Base qualities are missing; no much larger clone stands one base away.

From its cysteine to its phenylalanine, the CDR3 spans 11 amino acids. Of the read, only the CDR3 DNA is kept; its 33 bases are in frame from base 1. The V end loses 5 bases and the J end loses 13 bases, and a stretch of 14 bases separates them. From the germline V gene (reference sequence), CDR1 is SEHNR and CDR2 is FQNEAQ. TCR beta CDR3 regions were amplified from RNA transcripts. A first-round RT-PCR of the TCR CDR3 used the HTBI primer set with the Qiagen OneStep RT-PCR kit. A second multiplex PCR round built the libraries, followed by size selection and purification. Sequencing of the libraries was done on an Illumina HiSeq2000 using paired-end 100 bp reads. The study's processing was this. SOAPnuke was used to process the raw data, throwing out any read that contained adapters or uncalled bases, had a mean Phred below 15, or lacked an exact constant-primer or identifier match. High-quality paired reads were merged using COPE v1.2.5, and each unique nucleotide sequence was defined as a clonotype. MiTCR v1.1 was used to align clonotypes to the IMGT TRBV, TRBD and TRBJ reference segments. The analysis included only V-J combinations with a frequency above 0.0001, which together covered around 99% of the repertoires. The TCS score was defined as F50 (clonal expansion) divided by E x V (chaos), with BLOSUM62-based TCRdist calculated between CDR3 peptides within each V-J. Welch's t-statistics and random forest reduced 500 to 550 V-J features to under 15, which were used in a naive Bayes classifier (R e1071). The public reads were quality trimmed at Q25 with fastp and then assembled into clones with MiXCR by TCRdb, keeping productive beta chains. Identical CDR3 protein sequences are pooled into one entry, listed with their most common genes and DNA. In this record, the V and J calls reflect TCRdb's handling and not the investigators' own analysis. A total of more than 650,000 distinct CDR3 sequences appear in this sample, around 15% of them only once. Roughly 10% of the sample lies in the top ten.

The rearranged segments are TRBV7-9 and TRBJ1-2, with TRBD1 perhaps the D gene, on 5 matching bases. The specimen sequenced was blood. This sequence was found in a woman aged 18 to 35 with Graves' hyperthyroidism. The encoded CDR3 is CASSPGTSGTF. The nucleotide sequence is TGTGCCAGCAGCCCCGGGACCAGTGGCACCTTC.